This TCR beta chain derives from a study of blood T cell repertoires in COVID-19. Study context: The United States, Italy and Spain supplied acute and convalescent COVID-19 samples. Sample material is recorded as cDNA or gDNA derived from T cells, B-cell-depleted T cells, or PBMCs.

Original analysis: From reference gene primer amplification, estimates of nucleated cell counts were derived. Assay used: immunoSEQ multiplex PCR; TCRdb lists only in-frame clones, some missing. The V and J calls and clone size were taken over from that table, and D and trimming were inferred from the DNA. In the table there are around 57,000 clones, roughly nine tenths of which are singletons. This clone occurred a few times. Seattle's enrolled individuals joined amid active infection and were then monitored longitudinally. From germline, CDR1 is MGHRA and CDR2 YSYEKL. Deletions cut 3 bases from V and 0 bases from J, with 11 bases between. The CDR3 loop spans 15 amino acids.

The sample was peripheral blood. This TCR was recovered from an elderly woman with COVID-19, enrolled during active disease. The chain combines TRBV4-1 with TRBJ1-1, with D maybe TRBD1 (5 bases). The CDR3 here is CASSQGGGLNTEAFF. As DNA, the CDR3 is TGCGCCAGCAGCCAGGGGGGTGGACTGAACACTGAAGCTTTCTTT.